The clone carrying this T cell receptor beta chain was observed at least ten times. Its antigen is not known. Unique molecular identifiers were used to barcode this TCRbeta library. Each CDR3 protein is one row after TCRdb ran MiXCR on the PCR reads. The table includes around 300,000 distinct CDR3 sequences, approximately 10% detected once. The data derive from a study of T-cell reconstitution after alpha-beta-depleted transplantation in children. Study-wide points: The main origin of T-cell counts and diversity one year after transplant was newly produced T cells. Several hundred expanded graft clones reportedly gave rise to the alpha-beta T cells present about two months after transplant. Surviving recipient T cells and thymic progenitors produced the high day-60 TCRbeta diversity seen in some patients.

The CDR3 is 14 residues long. Losses at the gene ends were 4 bases for V and 1 base for J; bases not matched to a gene: 5. Germline CDR1 and CDR2: SQVTM and ANQGSEA. V is TRBV29-1 and J is TRBJ2-7; TRBD1 aligns across 9 bases. This receptor was obtained from a male patient aged 2-15 years who had a stem cell transplant for chronic granulomatous disease, so the T cells may come from the graft donor. Sequences were derived from peripheral blood, sampled 180 days after TCRalphabeta/CD19-depleted stem cell transplant. Written as DNA, the CDR3 is TGCAGCGTTGGAGGGACAGGGAGTTCCTACGAGCAGTACTTC. Translating gives CSVGGTGSSYEQYF.